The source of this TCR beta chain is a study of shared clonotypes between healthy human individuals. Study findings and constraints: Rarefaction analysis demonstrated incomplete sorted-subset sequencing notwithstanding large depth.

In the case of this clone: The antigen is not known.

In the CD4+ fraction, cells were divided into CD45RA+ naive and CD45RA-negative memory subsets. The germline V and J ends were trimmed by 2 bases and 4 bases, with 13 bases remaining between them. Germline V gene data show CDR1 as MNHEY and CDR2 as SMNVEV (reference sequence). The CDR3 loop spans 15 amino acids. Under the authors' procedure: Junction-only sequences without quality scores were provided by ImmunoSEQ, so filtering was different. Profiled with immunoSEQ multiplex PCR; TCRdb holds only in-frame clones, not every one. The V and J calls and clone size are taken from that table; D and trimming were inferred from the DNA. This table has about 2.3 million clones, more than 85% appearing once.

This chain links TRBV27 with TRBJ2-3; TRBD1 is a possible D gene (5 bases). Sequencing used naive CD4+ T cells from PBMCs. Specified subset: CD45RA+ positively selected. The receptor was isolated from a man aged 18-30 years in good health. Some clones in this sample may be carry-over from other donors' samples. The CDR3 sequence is CASSLKGNAADTQYF. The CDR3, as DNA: TGTGCCAGCAGTTTAAAGGGGAACGCCGCAGATACGCAGTATTTT.